This T cell receptor beta chain derives from a study of OX40 agonist ivuxolimab in advanced cancers. Turning to the study itself: Participants averaged 60 years of age (range about 23 to 79) and were around 83% male. Partial responses occurred in Three dose-escalation patients, one with hepatocellular carcinoma and two with cutaneous melanoma.

Patients had blood sampled at baseline and again on cycle 4 day 1 and cycle 7 day 1. Profiled with immunoSEQ multiplex PCR; TCRdb holds only in-frame clones, not every one. Seen here are about 81,000 clones, around 90% observed once, and the top ten hold more than 0.45%. CDR3 size: 16 residues. Germline values: CDR1 SSHAT, CDR2 FNYEAQ (reference sequence). V was shortened by 5 bases and J by 6 bases, with 23 bases between the two germline ends. Notes on this clone: Its specificity is not known.

Study-wide findings and caveats: Antigen specificity of clonally expanded peripheral T cells was not established.

This clonotype originated in an adult with an advanced solid tumor such as melanoma, head and neck, liver or kidney cancer. The chain has TRBV7-7 and TRBJ2-7; D gene uncertain. The sample in question was CD4+ or CD8+ T cells sorted from blood, obtained in a trial of the OX40 agonist ivuxolimab. This CDR3 is CASSAHRALGPSEQYF. In DNA form, the CDR3 reads TGTGCCAGCAGCGCCCACCGGGCCCTGGGTCCGTCCGAGCAGTACTTC.